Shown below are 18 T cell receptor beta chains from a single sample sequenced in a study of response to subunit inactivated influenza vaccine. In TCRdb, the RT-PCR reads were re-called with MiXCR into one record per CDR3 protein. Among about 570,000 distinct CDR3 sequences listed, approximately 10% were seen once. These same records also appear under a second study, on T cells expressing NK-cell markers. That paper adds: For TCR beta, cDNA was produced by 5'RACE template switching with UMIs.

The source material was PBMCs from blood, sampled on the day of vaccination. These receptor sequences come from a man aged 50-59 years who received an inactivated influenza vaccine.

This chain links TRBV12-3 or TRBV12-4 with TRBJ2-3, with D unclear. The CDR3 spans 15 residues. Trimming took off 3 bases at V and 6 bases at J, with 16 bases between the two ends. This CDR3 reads CASSLTGPPYDTQYF. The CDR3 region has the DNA TGTGCCAGCAGTTTGACCGGGCCCCCGTATGATACGCAGTATTTT.

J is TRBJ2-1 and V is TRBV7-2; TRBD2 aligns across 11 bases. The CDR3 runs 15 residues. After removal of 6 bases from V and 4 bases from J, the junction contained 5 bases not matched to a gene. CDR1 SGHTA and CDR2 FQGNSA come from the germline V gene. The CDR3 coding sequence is TGTGCCAGCAGAATTAGCGGGAGGGAATACAATGAGCAGTTCTTC. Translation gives CASRISGREYNEQFF.

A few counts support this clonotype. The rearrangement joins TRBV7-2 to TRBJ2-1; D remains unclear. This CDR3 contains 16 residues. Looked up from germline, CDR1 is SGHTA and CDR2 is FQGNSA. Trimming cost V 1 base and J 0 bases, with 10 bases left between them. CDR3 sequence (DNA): TGTGCCAGCAGCTTAGTCCACTCGAGCTCCTACAATGAGCAGTTCTTC. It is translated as CASSLVHSSSYNEQFF.

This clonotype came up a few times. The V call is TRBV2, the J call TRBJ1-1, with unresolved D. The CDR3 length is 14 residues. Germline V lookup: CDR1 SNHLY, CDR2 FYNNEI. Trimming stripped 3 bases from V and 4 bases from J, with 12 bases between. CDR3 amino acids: CASSDVESGTEAFF. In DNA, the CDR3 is TGTGCCAGCAGTGATGTGGAGAGTGGCACTGAAGCTTTCTTT. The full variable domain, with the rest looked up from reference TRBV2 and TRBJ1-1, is EPEVTQTPSHQVTQMGQEVILRCVPISNHLYFYWYRQILGQKVEFLVSFYNNEISEKSEIFDDQFSVERPDGSNFTLKIRSTKLEDSAMYFCASSDVESGTEAFFGQGTRLTVV.

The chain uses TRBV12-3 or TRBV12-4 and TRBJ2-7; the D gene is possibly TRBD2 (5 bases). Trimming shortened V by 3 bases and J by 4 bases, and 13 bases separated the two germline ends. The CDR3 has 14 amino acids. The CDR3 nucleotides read TGTGCCAGCAGTTTTGCGGGTAAAGTTTACGAGCAGTACTTC. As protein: CASSFAGKVYEQYF.

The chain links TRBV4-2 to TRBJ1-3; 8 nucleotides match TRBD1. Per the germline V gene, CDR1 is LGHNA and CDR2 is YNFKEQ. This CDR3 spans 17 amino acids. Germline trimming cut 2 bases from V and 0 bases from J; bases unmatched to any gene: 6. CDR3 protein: CASSQTRTGISGNTIYF. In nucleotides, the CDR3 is TGTGCCAGCAGCCAAACCCGGACAGGGATCTCTGGAAACACCATATATTTT.

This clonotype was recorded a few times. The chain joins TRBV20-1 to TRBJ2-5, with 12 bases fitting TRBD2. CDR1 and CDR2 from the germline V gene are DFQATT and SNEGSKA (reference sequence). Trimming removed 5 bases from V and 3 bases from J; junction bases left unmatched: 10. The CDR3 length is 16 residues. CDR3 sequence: CSASKGLAGPKETQYF. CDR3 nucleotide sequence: TGCAGTGCTTCTAAAGGACTAGCGGGGCCCAAAGAGACCCAGTACTTC.

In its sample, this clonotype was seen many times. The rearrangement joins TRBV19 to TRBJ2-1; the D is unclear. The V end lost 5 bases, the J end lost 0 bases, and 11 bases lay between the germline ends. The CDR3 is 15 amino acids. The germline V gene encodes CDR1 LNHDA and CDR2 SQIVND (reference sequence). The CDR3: CASSLQYSSYNEQFF. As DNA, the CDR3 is TGTGCCAGTAGTTTACAATACAGCTCCTACAATGAGCAGTTCTTC.

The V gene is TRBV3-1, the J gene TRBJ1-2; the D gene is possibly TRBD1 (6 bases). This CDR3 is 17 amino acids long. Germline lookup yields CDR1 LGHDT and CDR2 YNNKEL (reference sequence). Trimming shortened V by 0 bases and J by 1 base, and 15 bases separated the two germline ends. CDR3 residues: CASSQETGTSRNYGYTF. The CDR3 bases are TGTGCCAGCAGCCAAGAAACCGGGACATCGCGTAACTATGGCTACACCTTC.

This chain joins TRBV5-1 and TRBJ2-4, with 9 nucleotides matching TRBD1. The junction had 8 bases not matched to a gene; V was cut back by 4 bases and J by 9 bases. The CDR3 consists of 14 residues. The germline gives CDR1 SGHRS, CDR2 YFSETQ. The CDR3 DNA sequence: TGCGCCAGCAGCATCGGGACAGGGCAGCGCATTCAGTACTTC. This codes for CASSIGTGQRIQYF.

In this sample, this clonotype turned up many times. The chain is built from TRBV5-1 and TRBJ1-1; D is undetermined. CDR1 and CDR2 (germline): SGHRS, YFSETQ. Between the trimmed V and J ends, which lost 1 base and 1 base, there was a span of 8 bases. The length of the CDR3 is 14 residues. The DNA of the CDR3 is TGCGCCAGCAGCTTGAGGCAGACGAACACTGAAGCTTTCTTT. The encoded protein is CASSLRQTNTEAFF. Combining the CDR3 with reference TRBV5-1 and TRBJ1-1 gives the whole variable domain KAGVTQTPRYLIKTRGQQVTLSCSPISGHRSVSWYQQTPGQGLQFLFEYFSETQRNKGNFPGRFSGRQFSNSRSEMNVSTLELGDSALYLCASSLRQTNTEAFFGQGTRLTVV.

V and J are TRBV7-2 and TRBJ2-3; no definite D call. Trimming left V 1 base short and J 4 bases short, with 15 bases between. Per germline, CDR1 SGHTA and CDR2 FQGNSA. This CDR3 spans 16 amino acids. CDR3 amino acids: CASSLGRAAGADTQYF. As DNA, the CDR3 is TGTGCCAGCAGCTTAGGAAGGGCCGCTGGGGCAGATACGCAGTATTTT.

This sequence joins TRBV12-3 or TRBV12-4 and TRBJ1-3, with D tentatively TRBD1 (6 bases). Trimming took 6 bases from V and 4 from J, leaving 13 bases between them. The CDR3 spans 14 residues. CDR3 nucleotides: TGTGCCAGCAGCAAGGGGGGACTGGGAAACACCATATATTTT. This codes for CASSKGGLGNTIYF.

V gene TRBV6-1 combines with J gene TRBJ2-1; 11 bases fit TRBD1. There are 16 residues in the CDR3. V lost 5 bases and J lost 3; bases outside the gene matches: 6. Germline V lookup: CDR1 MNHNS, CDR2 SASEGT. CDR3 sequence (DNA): TGTGCCAGCAGTCCGACCGGGACAGGGGGCTACAATGAGCAGTTCTTC. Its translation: CASSPTGTGGYNEQFF.

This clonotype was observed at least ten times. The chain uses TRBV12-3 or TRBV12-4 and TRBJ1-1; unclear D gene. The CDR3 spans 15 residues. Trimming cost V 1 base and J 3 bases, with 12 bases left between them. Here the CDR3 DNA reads TGTGCCAGCAGTTTAGGTTCCTCCGGGGACACTGAAGCTTTCTTT. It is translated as CASSLGSSGDTEAFF.

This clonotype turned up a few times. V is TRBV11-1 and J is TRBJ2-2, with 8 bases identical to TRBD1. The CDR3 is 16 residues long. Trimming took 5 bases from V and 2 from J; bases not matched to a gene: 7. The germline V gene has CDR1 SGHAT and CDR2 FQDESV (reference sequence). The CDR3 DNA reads TGTGCCAGCAGCCGGGACAGGTTCTTAAACACCGGGGAGCTGTTTTTT. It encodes CASSRDRFLNTGELFF.

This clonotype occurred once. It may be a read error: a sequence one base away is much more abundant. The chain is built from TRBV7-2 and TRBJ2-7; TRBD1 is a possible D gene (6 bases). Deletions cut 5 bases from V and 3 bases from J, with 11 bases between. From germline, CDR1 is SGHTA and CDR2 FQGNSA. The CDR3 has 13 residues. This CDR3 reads CASSTGQHYEQYF. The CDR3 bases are TGTGCCAGCAGCACTGGACAGCACTACGAGCAGTACTTC.

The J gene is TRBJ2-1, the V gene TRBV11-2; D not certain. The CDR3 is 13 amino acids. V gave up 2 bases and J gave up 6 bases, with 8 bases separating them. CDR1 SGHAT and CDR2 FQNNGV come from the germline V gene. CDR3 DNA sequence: TGTGCCAGCAGCTTAAAGTCCCTCAATGAGCAGTTCTTC. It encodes CASSLKSLNEQFF.